This TCR beta chain was recorded in a study of OX40 agonist ivuxolimab in advanced cancers. Across the whole study: At 82.7% male, the cohort had a mean age of about 60 years, ranging from about 23 to 79.

Germline CDR1 is SGDLS and CDR2 is YYNGEE. The V end lost 6 bases, the J end lost 1 base, and 9 bases lay between the germline ends. The CDR3 is 13 residues long. Assay used: immunoSEQ multiplex PCR; TCRdb lists only in-frame clones, some missing. Found here are tens of thousands of clones, around 80% of them singletons; the top ten hold approximately 1.6%. The sequencing used CD4+ or CD8+ T cells sorted from blood, collected in a trial of the OX40 agonist ivuxolimab. The receptor's source is an adult with an advanced solid tumor such as melanoma, head and neck, liver or kidney cancer. The chain recombines TRBV9 with TRBJ2-3; D gene ambiguous. As DNA, the CDR3 is TGTGCCAGCACCAGGACCCGCACAGATACGCAGTATTTT. Its protein is CASTRTRTDTQYF.